The 13 T cell receptor beta chains listed next were all sequenced from one sample in a study of blood T cells in healthy people across ages. Combining a sample-barcoded 5' primer with a J-beta primer mix, a second PCR ran for roughly 7 to 12 cycles. TCRdb reanalysed the 5' RACE reads using MiXCR and keeps one entry per CDR3 protein. The data hold 1.8 million or so distinct CDR3 sequences, with about two fifths observed a single time. The sequenced sample was blood. Receptors originate from a human donor in good health.

The chain is built from TRBV21-1 and TRBJ1-2; TRBD1, as called in the table, went unchecked against the DNA. TRBV21-1 is labeled a pseudogene. The CDR3 extends over 19 amino acids. The CDR3 region has the DNA TGTGCCAGCAGCAAAGCGAGGGTGGACGGGACAGGGTGTGAGGATGGCTACACCTTC. Its translation is CASSKARVDGTGCEDGYTF.

In its sample, this clonotype was seen a few times. V usage is TRBV7-2 and J usage is TRBJ2-5; 12 bases fit TRBD2. The V and J ends lost 0 bases and 2 bases, in that order; junction bases with no gene match: 13. The CDR3 runs 20 residues. The germline V gene has CDR1 SGHTA and CDR2 FQGNSA. CDR3 sequence: CASSLAPLAGGISSQETQYF. CDR3 DNA: TGTGCCAGCAGCTTAGCCCCCCTAGCGGGGGGGATAAGCTCTCAAGAGACCCAGTACTTC.

This clonotype has only a few counts. The rearrangement links TRBV6-1 to TRBJ1-2, with no clear D. The CDR3 loop spans 16 amino acids. The V end was cut by 3 bases, the J end by 4 bases, with 18 bases between. Germline assignment: CDR1 MNHNS and CDR2 SASEGT. CDR3 nucleotides: TGTGCCAGCAGTGAGGAGGGAGCGGGGAGCCCCTATGGCTACACCTTC. Encoded protein: CASSEEGAGSPYGYTF.

As for this clonotype: An end of the junction differs from the germline gene, which may be a read error. The chain joins TRBV14 to TRBJ2-4, with D possibly TRBD2 on 5 matching bases. The J call may be in error: the DNA end matches TRBJ2-7 better. This CDR3 is built from 13 residues. Germline loops: CDR1 SGHDN, CDR2 FVKESK. CDR3 amino acids: CASGQDYYYEQYF. CDR3 nucleotides: TGTGCCAGCGGCCAAGACTACTACTACGAGCAGTACTTC.

In regard to this clonotype: A read error may be the cause here, since a much bigger clone is one base away. The J gene is TRBJ2-6, the V gene TRBV10-3, with D perhaps matching TRBD1 (5 bases). Per the germline V gene, CDR1 is ENHRY and CDR2 is SYGVKD. The CDR3 runs to 13 residues. The CDR3: CAIRKDTENALTF. In nucleotides, the CDR3 is TGTGCCATCAGGAAGGACACGGAGAACGCCCTGACTTTC.

This clonotype has more than one count but fewer than ten. The chain combines TRBV4-3 with TRBJ2-1, with 8 nucleotides matching TRBD2. The junction had 9 bases not matched to a gene; V was cut back by 0 bases and J by 5 bases. The CDR3 sequence is 17 residues long. CDR1 and CDR2 (germline): LGHNA, YSLEER. The CDR3: CASSQDLHSGGHNEQFF. CDR3 sequence (DNA): TGCGCCAGCAGCCAAGATCTACACAGCGGGGGCCACAATGAGCAGTTCTTC.

The V gene is TRBV10-3, the J gene TRBJ2-7; D is uncertain. This CDR3 is 10 amino acids long. Trimming cost V 8 bases and J 3 bases, with 5 bases left between them. Germline CDR1 and CDR2: ENHRY and SYGVKD. CDR3 region: CAIGDYEQYF. Here the CDR3 DNA reads TGTGCCATCGGGGACTACGAGCAGTACTTC.

The J gene is TRBJ2-1, the V gene TRBV27; weak D call: TRBD2 (6 bases). CDR3 length: 14 residues. Per the germline V gene, CDR1 is MNHEY and CDR2 is SMNVEV (reference sequence). Trimming took 4 bases from V and 6 from J, leaving 13 bases between them. CDR3 sequence: CASSYMASVNEQFF. CDR3 DNA: TGTGCCAGCAGTTATATGGCTAGCGTCAATGAGCAGTTCTTC.

This clonotype has ten or more counts. The V and J genes are TRBV20-1 and TRBJ2-1; possible D gene TRBD2, 5 bases. This CDR3 spans 10 amino acids. In germline, CDR1 is DFQATT, CDR2 SNEGSKA (reference sequence). Trimming stripped 5 bases from V and 12 bases from J, with 11 bases between. The CDR3 loop reads CSALAGRQFF. CDR3 DNA: TGCAGTGCTCTCGCGGGTAGGCAGTTCTTC.

The chain carries TRBV5-1 and TRBJ1-2, with 7 positions matching TRBD1. CDR1 and CDR2 from the germline V gene are SGHRS and YFSETQ. Trimming at V came to 0 bases and at J to 13 bases, leaving 15 bases not matched to a gene. CDR3 size: 15 residues. CDR3: CASSLDPGQYYDCTF. The CDR3 nucleotides are TGCGCCAGCAGCTTGGATCCGGGACAGTACTATGACTGCACCTTC.

With respect to this clonotype: Germline is not matched at one junction end, which may reflect a read error. This chain links TRBV7-2 with TRBJ1-1, with D maybe TRBD1 (5 bases). Germline V gives CDR1 SGHTA, CDR2 FQGNSA. The CDR3 runs to 19 residues. In DNA form, the CDR3 reads TGTGCCAGCAGCTTAGGGTTTATCCGAGTGATTGGGGGAGACACTGAAGCCTTCTTT. Its protein is CASSLGFIRVIGGDTEAFF.

This clonotype was detected only a few times. The genes are TRBV29-1 and TRBJ1-2, with D unresolved. Germline CDR1 is SQVTM and CDR2 is ANQGSEA. The CDR3 has 12 residues. The V gene lost 2 bases and the J gene lost 8 bases, with 12 bases spanning the gap. The CDR3 reads CSVEKGFKGYTF. For the CDR3, the DNA is TGCAGCGTTGAAAAAGGGTTCAAGGGCTACACCTTC.

Only a few counts were recorded for this clonotype. This chain uses TRBV11-2 with TRBJ2-7; 10 bases map to TRBD2. V dropped 3 bases and J dropped 0; count of bases not matched to a gene: 5. Per the germline V gene, CDR1 is SGHAT and CDR2 is FQNNGV. The CDR3 extends over 16 amino acids. CDR3 nucleotide sequence: TGTGCCAGCAGCTTGTCGTTAGCGGGGGGCTCCTACGAGCAGTACTTC. This codes for CASSLSLAGGSYEQYF.